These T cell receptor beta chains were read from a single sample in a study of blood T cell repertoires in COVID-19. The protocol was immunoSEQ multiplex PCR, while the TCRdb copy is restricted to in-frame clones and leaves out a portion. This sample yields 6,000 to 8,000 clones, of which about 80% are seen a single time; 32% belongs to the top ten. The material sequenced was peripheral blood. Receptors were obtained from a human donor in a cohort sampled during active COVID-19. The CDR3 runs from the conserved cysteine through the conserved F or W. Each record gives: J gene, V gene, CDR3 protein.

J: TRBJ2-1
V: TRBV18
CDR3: CASSPPSSGGAQGEQFF

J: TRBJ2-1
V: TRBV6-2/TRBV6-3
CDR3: CASSPRLAGVLNEQFF

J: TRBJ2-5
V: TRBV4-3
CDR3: CASSLALGGRETQYF

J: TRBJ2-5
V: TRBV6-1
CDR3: CASSEALGAGRQETQYF

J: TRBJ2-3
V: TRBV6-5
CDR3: CASSRVAGLDTQYF

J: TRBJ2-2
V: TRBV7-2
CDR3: CASSFSGTGNTGELFF

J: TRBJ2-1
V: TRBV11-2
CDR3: CASSLGRGTENNEQFF

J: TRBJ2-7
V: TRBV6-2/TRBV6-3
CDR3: CASSYRPGQGYEQYF

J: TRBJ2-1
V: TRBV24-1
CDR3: CATSEGLAGGNEQFF

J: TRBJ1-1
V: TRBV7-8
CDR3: CASSFPGGLNTEAFF

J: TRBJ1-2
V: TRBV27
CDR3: CASSLLSTGNYGYTF

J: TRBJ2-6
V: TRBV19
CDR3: CASSIGSGANVLTF

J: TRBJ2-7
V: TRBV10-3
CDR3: CAISVRGRDEQYF

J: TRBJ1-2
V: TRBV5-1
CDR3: CASSSETVIYGYTF

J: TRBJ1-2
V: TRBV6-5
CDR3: CATFQGYGYTF

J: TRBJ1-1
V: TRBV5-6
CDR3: CASSLLRRGNTEAFF

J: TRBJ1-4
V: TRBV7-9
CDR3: CASSPGVGEKLFF